This T cell receptor (beta chain) was documented in a study of vaccination effects on CD4 cells after COVID-19. Using viral peptide pools, the ViraFEST assay grew out antigen-specific CD4+ T cells prior to sequencing. Cultured cells yielded isolated CD4+ T cells after approximately nine days. Nucleocapsid antibodies were negative in the vaccine recipients, who had never had SARS-CoV-2 infection. The repertoire was sequenced with immunoSEQ multiplex PCR; TCRdb's copy has only in-frame clones and lacks some. The sample contains tens of thousands of clones, around three quarters of which appear only once. Germline V gene data show CDR1 as MNHEY and CDR2 as SMNVEV (reference sequence). The CDR3 totals 13 residues. The V end lost 2 bases, the J end lost 1 base, and 5 bases lay between the germline ends. For this clone: No antigen is known for it.

The chain uses TRBV27 and TRBJ2-5; D gene unclear. This sample comprised CD4+ T cells from PBMCs cultured with HCoV-OC43 spike peptides, obtained before COVID-19 vaccination. The subset denotes: HCoV-OC43 spike overlapping peptide pool stimulation. This sequence originates from a human donor who received a COVID-19 vaccine. CDR3 sequence reads: CASSLIPQETQYF. The CDR3, as DNA: TGTGCCAGCAGTTTAATTCCCCAAGAGACCCAGTACTTC.